A selection of T cell receptor beta chains follows, all from one sample in a study of PD-1 blockade in classical Hodgkin lymphoma. Using immunoSEQ multiplex PCR, the repertoire was profiled, and TCRdb retains in-frame clones only, with some absent. The repertoire holds roughly 96,000 clones, with approximately 89% as singletons. The sequencing used peripheral blood mononuclear cells (PBMCs), collected before the second cycle of nivolumab. These receptors all come from a human donor with classical Hodgkin lymphoma. CDR3s include the opening cysteine and the closing phenylalanine or tryptophan. The D gene is left open where the match is weak. Clone sizes are given selectively: once, few, many, or a class where the clone is expanded.

TRBJ2-2 . TRBV2 . TGTGCCAGCAGTGATTTCCTAGCTACCGGGGAGCTGTTTTTT CASSDFLATGELFF
TRBJ1-1 . TRBV29-1 TRBD1 TGCAGCGGCGTCCCGGGACAGGGAGGTTGGGAAGCTTTCTTT CSGVPGQGGWEAFF
TRBJ1-1 . TRBV10-3 TRBD1 TGTGCCATCAGTGAGTCCAGGGGGCTCGACACTGAAGCTTTCTTT CAISESRGLDTEAFF
TRBJ2-5 once TRBV4-1 . TGCGCCAGCAGCCAAGGTATCCGAGCAGCCCGGGGGCTACAAGAGACCCAGTACTTC CASSQGIRAARGLQETQYF
TRBJ2-1 . TRBV28 . TGTGCCAGCAGTTTCACCCTAGTCCTCTCCTACAATGAGCAGTTCTTC CASSFTLVLSYNEQFF
TRBJ2-5 . TRBV14 . TGTGCCAGCAGCCTCGGGGAGACCCAGTACTTC CASSLGETQYF
TRBJ2-1 . TRBV7-9 TRBD1 TGTGCCAGCAGCTTGGGACAGGTCGGCATCGGGGAGCAGTTCTTC CASSLGQVGIGEQFF
TRBJ2-7 . TRBV28 TRBD2 TGTGCCAGCAGTTTGGCCCTAGCGGGAGCCTACGAGCAGTACTTC CASSLALAGAYEQYF
TRBJ1-1 . TRBV7-9 . TGTGCCAGCAGCTTGGAGTTGAACACTGAAGCTTTCTTT CASSLELNTEAFF
TRBJ2-4 . TRBV4-1 . TGCGCCAGCAGCCCCCCGGGGACCGCCAACATTCAGTACTTC CASSPPGTANIQYF
TRBJ1-2 many TRBV4-1 . TGCGCCAGCAGTGTGGACTTACAGGGCTATGGCTACACCTTC CASSVDLQGYGYTF
TRBJ2-2 once TRBV2 . TGTGCCAGCAGTAAAGGACTCCAGAACACCGGGGAGCTGTTTTTT CASSKGLQNTGELFF
TRBJ1-1 . TRBV6-1 . TGTGCCAGCAGTGTCAGGGCCCCGGATACTGAAGCTTTCTTT CASSVRAPDTEAFF
TRBJ2-7 . TRBV28 . TGTGCCAGCAGTTCCCTAGACGGCGAGCAGTACTTC CASSSLDGEQYF
TRBJ2-1 . TRBV4-1 TRBD2 TGCGCCAGCAGCCCTGGGAGGCAGCGGGGGGGATCCTACAATGAGCAGTTCTTC CASSPGRQRGGSYNEQFF
TRBJ1-1 . TRBV28 . TGTGCCAGCAGTTTCACAGGGAAATTAAACACTGAAGCTTTCTTT CASSFTGKLNTEAFF